This entry features one T cell receptor (beta chain) sequence. Its antigen is unknown. TCRbeta library construction was performed incorporating unique molecular identifiers. TCRdb redid the calling of the PCR reads with MiXCR, one entry per CDR3 protein. The sample has approximately 980,000 distinct CDR3 sequences, roughly 29% seen once; the top ten hold roughly 30%. These data are taken from a study of T-cell reconstitution after alpha-beta-depleted transplantation in children. The CDR3 consists of 16 residues. J lost 4 bases, V lost 5 bases, and 9 bases had no gene match. Germline CDR1 is MNHEY and CDR2 is SVGEGT. Study-level points and caveats: T-cell counts and diversity at one year following transplant were attributed mainly to newly produced T cells. Some patients showed high day-60 TCRbeta diversity, which derived from surviving recipient T cells and thymic progenitors. In patients about two months after transplant, alpha-beta T cells reportedly arose from several hundred expanded graft clones.

V gene TRBV6-2 or TRBV6-3 combines with J gene TRBJ2-1; TRBD2 agrees at 9 bases. The TCR sequence derives from a boy in the first two years of life who had a stem cell transplant for SCID, so the T cells may come from the graft donor. The sample here was PBMCs, mostly from graft donor cells, taken 360 days after TCRalphabeta/CD19-depleted stem cell transplant. This CDR3 is CASSRNAGGPYNEQFF. DNA for the CDR3: TGTGCCAGCAGTCGAAACGCGGGGGGGCCATACAATGAGCAGTTCTTC.